The text below deals with one TCR beta chain. The data derive from a study of cytomegalovirus exposure and HLA in healthy donors. There are 16 residues in the CDR3. Germline V gene lookup returns CDR1 SGHDN and CDR2 FVKESK. V shed 5 bases, J shed 8 bases, and the junction held 13 bases outside the gene matches. Use of 60 Vbeta and 13 Jbeta primers characterized the PCR. Sequencing was performed with immunoSEQ multiplex PCR; in TCRdb, only in-frame clones are kept and a portion is missing. The table lists around 150,000 clones, about four fifths of them singletons. The V call is TRBV14, the J call TRBJ1-1, with 11 bases aligning to TRBD1. The sequence was obtained from a woman in her thirties or forties in good health and CMV-seronegative. Material: PBMCs. The CDR3 spells CASSKGQGASREEAFF. The CDR3 DNA is TGTGCCAGCAGCAAAGGACAGGGGGCTAGTAGAGAGGAAGCTTTCTTT.